Included here is one TCR beta chain sequence, with context. Its antigen is as yet unknown. The CDR3 is made up of 14 amino acids. Germline V gene lookup returns CDR1 WSHSY and CDR2 SAAADI. V was shortened by 5 bases and J by 9 bases, with 17 bases between the two germline ends. Repertoires were generated with immunoSEQ multiplex PCR, while TCRdb's copy carries only in-frame clones and drops some. The table has 45,000 to 55,000 clones, about four fifths seen once; the top ten hold about 4.5%. The time point was: week 47, end of study. In every dose of vaccine, 300 ug of mutant IDH1 20-mer peptide was given alongside topical imiquimod. There were new WHO grade 3 or 4 astrocytomas in the donors, and these were IDH1-mutant and ATRX-lost. The entry originates in a study of a mutant IDH1 vaccine in newly diagnosed glioma. At the level of the study: Investigators started vaccination 4-6 weeks after radiotherapy alone, or with temozolomide cycles. Standard pretreatment was either radiotherapy, temozolomide, or, for most, radiochemotherapy with temozolomide. Visit V12 was conducted at week 35 as the safety follow-up. Visit V13 came later, at week 47.

The clonotype was recovered from a young woman with glioma. Some clones in this sample may be carry-over from other donors' samples. This chain joins TRBV10-2 and TRBJ1-5, with D possibly TRBD1 on 6 matching bases. Here the sequenced sample was PBMCs, taken from a glioma patient whose treatment included an IDH1 peptide vaccine. CDR3 bases: TGCGCCAGCAGTACCCAAATACAGGGCTCGCCCCAGCATTTT. Translating it yields CASSTQIQGSPQHF.